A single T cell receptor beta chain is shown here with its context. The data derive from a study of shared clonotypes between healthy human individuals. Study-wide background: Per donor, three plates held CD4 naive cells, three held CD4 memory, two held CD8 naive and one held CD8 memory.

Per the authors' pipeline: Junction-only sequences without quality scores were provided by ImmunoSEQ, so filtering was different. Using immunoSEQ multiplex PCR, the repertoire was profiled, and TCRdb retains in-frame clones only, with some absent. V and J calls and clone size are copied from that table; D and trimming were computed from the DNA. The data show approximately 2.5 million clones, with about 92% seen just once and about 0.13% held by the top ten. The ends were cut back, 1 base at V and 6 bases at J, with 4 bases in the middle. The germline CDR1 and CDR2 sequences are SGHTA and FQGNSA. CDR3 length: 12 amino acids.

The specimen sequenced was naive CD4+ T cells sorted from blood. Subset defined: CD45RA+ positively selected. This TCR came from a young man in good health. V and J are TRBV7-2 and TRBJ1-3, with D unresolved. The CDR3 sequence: CASSLGENTIYF. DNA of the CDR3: TGTGCCAGCAGCTTAGGAGAAAACACCATATATTTT.